This TCR beta chain was recovered during a study of cytomegalovirus exposure and HLA in healthy donors. With 5 bases removed from V and 2 bases from J, the gap between germline ends came to 13 bases. Germline V gene sequence: CDR1 MDHEN, CDR2 SYDVKM. CDR3 size: 14 residues. PCR was performed using 60 Vbeta and 13 Jbeta primers. The assay was immunoSEQ multiplex PCR, and TCRdb's table has in-frame clones only and misses some. The sample holds some 140,000 clones, over 60% seen once. The gene calls are TRBV28 and TRBJ2-7; D is possibly TRBD1 (6 bases). The sequence was obtained from a man between 25 and 39 years old in good health and CMV-seronegative. The sample was PBMCs. The CDR3 bases are TGTGCCAGCAGTATGACAGGTCTGGCCTACGAGCAGTACTTC. Protein product: CASSMTGLAYEQYF.